These 23 T cell receptor beta chains originate from one sample sequenced in a study of shared clonotypes between healthy human individuals. The table came from immunoSEQ multiplex PCR; TCRdb's copy has only in-frame clones and leaves some out. The table lists 1.4 million to 1.5 million clones, approximately 96% of them singletons. The sample was naive CD4+ T cells sorted from blood. Specified subset: CD45RA+ positively selected. The receptors here all came from a man aged 25-45 years in good health.

The chain has TRBV9 and TRBJ1-3, with D uncertain. The V end was cut by 4 bases, the J end by 0 bases, with 11 bases between. CDR1 is SGDLS, CDR2 YYNGEE, per germline. There are 15 residues in the CDR3. The CDR3 nucleotides are TGTGCCAGCAGCCCTGCTGGGATCTCTGGAAACACCATATATTTT. It specifies CASSPAGISGNTIYF.

This clone showed up just once. V usage is TRBV19 and J usage is TRBJ1-5; 10 nucleotides align to TRBD1. Germline V lookup: CDR1 LNHDA, CDR2 SQIVND (reference sequence). The V segment lost 2 bases and the J segment 7 bases; nucleotides outside the gene matches: 5. The CDR3 runs to 15 residues. The CDR3 here is CASSIKGQGRQPQHF. The CDR3 bases are TGTGCCAGTAGTATAAAGGGACAGGGGCGGCAGCCCCAGCATTTT. Full variable domain (missing parts from reference TRBV19 and TRBJ1-5): DGGITQSPKYLFRKEGQNVTLSCEQNLNHDAMYWYRQDPGQGLRLIYYSQIVNDFQKGDIAEGYSVSREKKESFPLTVTSAQKNPTAFYLCASSIKGQGRQPQHFGDGTRLSIL.

Notes on this clone: The sample holds other DNA sequences that translate to the same CDR3. The rearrangement uses TRBV2 and TRBJ1-5, with D perhaps TRBD1 (6 bases). The V end was cut by 5 bases, the J end by 2 bases, with 13 bases between. Germline-derived CDR1 and CDR2 are SNHLY and FYNNEI. The CDR3 consists of 15 residues. The CDR3 loop is CASSKDRRGNQPQHF. The CDR3 DNA is TGTGCCAGCAGTAAGGACAGACGGGGCAATCAGCCCCAGCATTTT.

The chain carries TRBV10-3 and TRBJ2-5, with D tentatively TRBD2 (6 bases). Germline CDR1 reads ENHRY; CDR2 reads SYGVKD. The length of the CDR3 is 15 residues. Trimming took 0 bases from V and 4 from J, leaving 12 bases between them. The CDR3 DNA reads as TGTGCCATCAGTGAGTCGCGGGATGGGGGAGAGACCCAGTACTTC. It translates to CAISESRDGGETQYF.

The rearrangement uses TRBV9 and TRBJ2-7, with 10 bases aligning to TRBD1. V was pared by 2 bases and J by 2 bases, with 4 bases of the junction left unmatched. The CDR3 is 15 residues long. CDR1 and CDR2 (germline): SGDLS, YYNGEE. The CDR3 loop is CASSVTGGLPYEQYF. CDR3 nucleotide sequence: TGTGCCAGCAGCGTGACAGGGGGCCTCCCCTACGAGCAGTACTTC.

The V and J genes are TRBV28 and TRBJ2-1; 11 bases map to TRBD2. Germline V CDR1 and CDR2: MDHEN, SYDVKM. The length of the CDR3 is 14 residues. The V and J ends lost 6 bases and 6 bases, in that order; junction bases with no gene match: 4. The CDR3 nucleotides read TGTGCCAGCAGCCCCGGGACTAGCGGCAATGAGCAGTTCTTC. Translated: CASSPGTSGNEQFF.

The chain is built from TRBV18 and TRBJ2-3; TRBD2 matches 13 bases. V lost 3 bases, J lost 5 bases, and 8 bases stayed unmatched. Germline assignment: CDR1 KGHSH and CDR2 LQKENI. There are 17 residues in the CDR3. The DNA of the CDR3 is TGTGCCAGCTCACCCAGACTAGCGGGAGGTTATGGAGATACGCAGTATTTT. Translating gives CASSPRLAGGYGDTQYF.

The chain links TRBV27 to TRBJ2-1; 10 bases map to TRBD1. Germline CDR1 MNHEY, CDR2 SMNVEV (reference sequence). CDR3 length equals 15 residues. J lost 7 bases, V lost 6 bases, and 9 bases had no gene match. CDR3 loop: CASRLLPGQGNEQFF. CDR3 DNA sequence: TGTGCCAGCAGACTTTTGCCGGGACAGGGGAATGAGCAGTTCTTC.

The chain uses TRBV6-1 and TRBJ1-5; D not certain. The CDR3 totals 13 residues. Germline values: CDR1 MNHNS, CDR2 SASEGT. Trimming left V 2 bases short and J 2 bases short, with 4 bases between. Here the CDR3 DNA reads TGTGCCAGCAGTGAAAAGGGCAATCAGCCCCAGCATTTT. Its protein product is CASSEKGNQPQHF.

The rearrangement uses TRBV28 and TRBJ1-2, with 8 bases fitting TRBD1. The V and J ends lost 6 bases and 8 bases, in that order; junction bases with no gene match: 8. The length of the CDR3 is 13 residues. Germline lookup yields CDR1 MDHEN and CDR2 SYDVKM. The CDR3 sequence is CASRPGGPSGYTF. The CDR3 DNA is TGTGCCAGCAGGCCAGGGGGCCCCTCCGGCTACACCTTC.

The V and J genes are TRBV18 and TRBJ2-1, with 8 nucleotides matching TRBD1. With 4 bases clipped from V and 3 bases from J, the junction kept 5 bases outside the gene matches. The germline V gene encodes CDR1 KGHSH and CDR2 LQKENI. The CDR3 length is 15 residues. CDR3 amino acids: CASSLGQGFYNEQFF. Here the CDR3 DNA reads TGTGCCAGCTCACTAGGACAGGGTTTCTACAATGAGCAGTTCTTC.

The chain combines TRBV14 with TRBJ2-3; D is possibly TRBD1 or TRBD2 (6 bases each). CDR3 length: 18 residues. Trimming shortened V by 1 base and J by 0 bases, and 17 bases separated the two germline ends. Germline V gene lookup returns CDR1 SGHDN and CDR2 FVKESK. The CDR3 sequence: CASSQGMRGARSTDTQYF. The CDR3 bases are TGTGCCAGCAGCCAAGGAATGAGGGGGGCCCGTAGCACAGATACGCAGTATTTT.

The chain couples TRBV6-6 to TRBJ2-1; the match to TRBD2 covers 10 bases. V lost 4 bases, J lost 7 bases, and 7 bases stayed unmatched. Germline V gene data show CDR1 as MNHNY and CDR2 as SVGAGI (reference sequence). This CDR3 has 15 amino acids. CDR3 bases: TGTGCCAGCAGTTTAGTAGCGGGAGGCGGGAATGAGCAGTTCTTC. Translating gives CASSLVAGGGNEQFF.

Note on this clone: The same CDR3 also results from other DNA sequences found in this sample. The chain recombines TRBV11-2 with TRBJ2-1; 10 bases are a match to TRBD1. V trimming: 5 bases; J trimming: 4 bases; junction bases outside the gene matches: 5. The CDR3 is 15 amino acids. Germline CDR1 is SGHAT and CDR2 is FQNNGV. The CDR3 is CASSPRQGAYNEQFF. The CDR3 nucleotides read TGTGCCAGCAGCCCCAGACAGGGGGCGTACAATGAGCAGTTCTTC.

The chain uses TRBV11-3 and TRBJ1-1; D possibly corresponds to TRBD1 (5 bases). In germline, CDR1 is SGHNT, CDR2 YENEEA. Trimming removed 4 bases at V and 0 bases at J, with 9 bases between. The CDR3 consists of 14 residues. Written as DNA, the CDR3 is TGTGCCAGCAGCTCAGGGAACATGAACACTGAAGCTTTCTTT. Amino acid sequence: CASSSGNMNTEAFF.

The genes are TRBV14 and TRBJ2-7; 12 bases align to TRBD2. Germline V gene sequence: CDR1 SGHDN, CDR2 FVKESK. After removal of 4 bases from V and 2 bases from J, the junction contained 3 bases not matched to a gene. The length of the CDR3 is 15 residues. CDR3 coding DNA: TGTGCCAGCAGCCCTGGACTAGCGGGACCCTACGAGCAGTACTTC. Protein sequence: CASSPGLAGPYEQYF.

The J gene is TRBJ2-2, the V gene TRBV7-2; 9 nucleotides align to TRBD2. The CDR3 extends over 15 amino acids. In germline, CDR1 is SGHTA, CDR2 FQGNSA. The junction had 8 bases not matched to a gene; V was cut back by 5 bases and J by 7 bases. The CDR3 loop is CASSAIAGVVGELFF. The DNA of the CDR3 is TGTGCCAGCAGCGCTATAGCGGGAGTGGTCGGGGAGCTGTTTTTT.

This sequence joins TRBV5-4 and TRBJ2-7; possible D gene TRBD2, 5 bases. Germline CDR1 is SGHNT and CDR2 is YYREEE (reference sequence). Trimming took 0 bases from V and 2 from J, leaving 12 bases between them. This CDR3 region has 15 residues. CDR3 sequence reads: CASSLGAGQAYEQYF. As DNA, the CDR3 is TGTGCCAGCAGCTTGGGGGCGGGTCAGGCCTACGAGCAGTACTTC.

This chain connects TRBV13 to TRBJ2-7; 9 positions agree with TRBD1. Trimming removed 4 bases from V and 7 bases from J; junction bases left unmatched: 8. The germline gives CDR1 PRHDT, CDR2 FYEKMQ (reference sequence). This CDR3 region has 14 residues. The CDR3 bases are TGTGCCAGCAGCTCCGGGACAGGGTGGAGTGAGCAGTACTTC. Protein product: CASSSGTGWSEQYF.

This clone was seen once. The chain links TRBV14 to TRBJ2-1; TRBD2 matches 12 bases. There are 21 residues in the CDR3. Trimming removed 3 bases from V and 2 bases from J; junction bases left unmatched: 17. The germline CDR1 and CDR2 sequences are SGHDN and FVKESK. The CDR3 sequence: CASSHLPGLAGGLGPYNEQFF. The CDR3 DNA reads as TGTGCCAGCAGCCACCTCCCCGGGCTAGCGGGAGGGCTGGGCCCCTACAATGAGCAGTTCTTC.

This chain uses TRBV18 with TRBJ2-1; D unclear. The CDR3 loop spans 15 amino acids. Germline V gene data show CDR1 as KGHSH and CDR2 as LQKENI. The V and J ends lost 1 base and 2 bases respectively, with 9 bases between them. The CDR3 nucleotides are TGTGCCAGCTCACCACGCACAGAAGCCTACAATGAGCAGTTCTTC. Translated, it gives CASSPRTEAYNEQFF.

This chain links TRBV19 with TRBJ1-5; 9 nucleotides match TRBD1. The CDR3 runs 13 residues. V shed 10 bases, J shed 7 bases, and the junction held 8 bases outside the gene matches. Germline CDR1 and CDR2: LNHDA and SQIVND (reference sequence). The CDR3, as DNA: TGTGCCACCGAGGGACAGGGCTCGCAGCCCCAGCATTTT. Protein sequence: CATEGQGSQPQHF.

Concerning this clone itself: In the same sample, other DNA sequences code for this CDR3. The chain recombines TRBV20-1 with TRBJ2-5; D ambiguous. The CDR3 sequence is 10 residues long. Trimming removed 2 bases from V and 5 bases from J, with 3 bases in between. Per the germline V gene, CDR1 is DFQATT and CDR2 is SNEGSKA (reference sequence). The CDR3 region has the DNA TGCAGTGCTAGAATCGAGACCCAGTACTTC. It translates to CSARIETQYF.